This T cell receptor (beta chain) comes out of a study of T cell repertoires in cytomegalovirus infection. Worth noting for this clonotype: Its antigen remains unknown.

MiXCR was run by TCRdb on the reads, yielding one entry per CDR3 protein. The sample has about 680,000 distinct CDR3 sequences; approximately 24% are singletons. Findings and limits, study-wide: There were HLA-C-restricted CMV-specific TCR beta clonotypes dominating the ex vivo response.

This sequence originates from a human donor in good health (CMV status not recorded). Some clones in this sample may be carry-over from other donors' samples. The sample consisted of CD8+ T cells from PBMCs.

The CDR3 region has the DNA TGCAGCGTTTCCGAGGTTACAGATACGCAGTATTTT. It specifies CSVSEVTDTQYF. The V and J genes are TRBV29-1 and TRBJ2-3; D gene ambiguous. The V gene's germline CDR1 is SQVTM and CDR2 ANQGSEA. This CDR3 spans 12 amino acids. V was shortened by 5 bases and J by 3 bases, with 9 bases between the two germline ends.